This T cell receptor beta chain is drawn from a study of T cell changes during pregnancy in multiple sclerosis. Libraries were prepared by immunoSEQ multiplex PCR; TCRdb keeps only in-frame clonotypes and omits some of them. The data show about 55,000 clones, 85% to 90% seen once. This CDR3 has 17 residues. Germline CDR1 and CDR2: LNHDA and SQIVND (reference sequence). The J segment lost 6 bases and the V segment lost 3 bases, leaving 12 bases of the junction unmatched. Material: CD4+ T cells from peripheral blood mononuclear cells, obtained in the first trimester of pregnancy. The sequence was obtained from a female donor with multiple sclerosis, enrolled in a pregnancy study. J is TRBJ2-3 and V is TRBV19; 10 bases map to TRBD2. The CDR3 DNA reads TGTGCCAGTAGTATCATTTCAGGGGCTAGCGGGGGTGATACGCAGTATTTT. This codes for CASSIISGASGGDTQYF. Full variable domain (missing parts from reference TRBV19 and TRBJ2-3): DGGITQSPKYLFRKEGQNVTLSCEQNLNHDAMYWYRQDPGQGLRLIYYSQIVNDFQKGDIAEGYSVSREKKESFPLTVTSAQKNPTAFYLCASSIISGASGGDTQYFGPGTRLTVL.